This record concerns one TCR beta chain sequence. The target antigen is unknown. The DNA is omitted, as the CDR3 cannot be located on it reliably, and the CDR3 follows TCRdb's listing. RNA transcripts yielded amplified TCR beta CDR3 regions. Initially, a first-round RT-PCR of the TCR CDR3 employed the HTBI primer set. TCRdb recomputed calls from the multiplex PCR reads with MiXCR, one row per CDR3 protein. Of about 52,000 distinct CDR3 sequences listed, roughly 50% were seen once; the top ten hold about 8.9%. The sample belongs to a study of T cells in Graves' hyperthyroidism and ophthalmopathy. About the research overall: The initial diagnosis was the point when peripheral blood was collected, ahead of any treatment.

CDR1 SGHTA and CDR2 FQGNSA come from the germline V gene. The CDR3 region is 23 residues in length, termini included. Criteria for exclusion of patients were uncontrolled infection, other autoimmune disease, pregnancy or lactation. Used for diagnoses were clinical symptoms, serum thyroxine and TRAb, thyroid ultrasound and orbital computed tomography. Points from the study as a whole: The model foresaw ophthalmopathy a median roughly 6 months prior to onset.

The chain carries TRBV7-2 and TRBJ2-2; whether TRBD2, the table's D call, matches the DNA was not checked. The clonotype originates from a woman in her forties or fifties with Graves' ophthalmopathy. Sequenced input: blood. The CDR3 region is CASSLGTSAYEQYFGPGTGELFF.